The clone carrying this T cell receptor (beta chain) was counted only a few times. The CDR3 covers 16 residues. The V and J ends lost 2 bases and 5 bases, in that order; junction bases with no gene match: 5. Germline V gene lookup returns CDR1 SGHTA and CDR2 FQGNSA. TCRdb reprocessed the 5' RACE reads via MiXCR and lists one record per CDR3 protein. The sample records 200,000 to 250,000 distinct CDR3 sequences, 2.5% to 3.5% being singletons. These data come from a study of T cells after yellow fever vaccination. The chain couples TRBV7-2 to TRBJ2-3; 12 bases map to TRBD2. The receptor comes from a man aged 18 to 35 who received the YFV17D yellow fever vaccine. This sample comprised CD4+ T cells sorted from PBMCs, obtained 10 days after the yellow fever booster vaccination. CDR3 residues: CASSLSALAGGDTQYF. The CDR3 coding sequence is TGTGCCAGCAGCTTAAGCGCACTAGCGGGGGGAGATACGCAGTATTTT.